These 29 T cell receptor beta chains share one sample of origin, sequenced in a study of T cells in Graves' hyperthyroidism and ophthalmopathy. Authors of the study amplified TCR beta CDR3 regions from RNA transcripts. With the HTBI primer set, the TCR CDR3 went through a first round of RT-PCR. In TCRdb, the multiplex PCR reads were re-called with MiXCR into one record per CDR3 protein. Of approximately 400,000 distinct CDR3 sequences in the sample, approximately 15% are singletons; the top ten hold approximately 32%. Material for sequencing was blood. The receptor source for this set is a woman in her 30s with Graves' hyperthyroidism.

This clonotype was detected ten times or more. The chain uses TRBV3-1 and TRBJ2-7, with D perhaps TRBD2 (5 bases). The CDR3 extends over 14 amino acids. Germline CDR1 reads LGHDT; CDR2 reads YNNKEL (reference sequence). V was pared by 1 base and J by 4 bases, with 11 bases between. CDR3 amino acids: CASSQVGGSYEQYF. DNA for the CDR3: TGTGCCAGCAGCCAAGTCGGTGGGAGTTACGAGCAGTACTTC.

J is TRBJ1-1 and V is TRBV6-1; tentative D call: TRBD1 (5 bases). This CDR3 has 15 amino acids. V was pared by 6 bases and J by 0 bases, with 14 bases between. The germline V gene has CDR1 MNHNS and CDR2 SASEGT. CDR3 sequence reads: CASRPVSGMNTEAFF. The CDR3, as DNA: TGTGCCAGCAGGCCCGTCTCAGGGATGAACACTGAAGCTTTCTTT.

This clonotype was counted at least ten times. The chain uses TRBV27 and TRBJ1-1; D call uncertain. CDR1 is MNHEY, CDR2 SMNVEV, per germline (reference sequence). Trimming cost V 2 bases and J 5 bases, with 15 bases left between them. This CDR3 is 15 amino acids long. The CDR3 loop is CASSLGPWEGTEAFF. The CDR3 bases are TGTGCCAGCAGTTTAGGCCCATGGGAGGGAACTGAAGCTTTCTTT.

This clonotype was found a few times. The CDR3 region is CASSQLRGPGNNEQFF. The DNA of the CDR3 is TGTGCCAGCAGCCAACTTCGGGGCCCCGGTAACAATGAGCAGTTCTTC. V gene TRBV9 combines with J gene TRBJ2-1, with D tentatively TRBD1 or TRBD2 (5 bases each). CDR1 and CDR2 (germline): SGDLS, YYNGEE. The CDR3 runs to 16 residues. V was pared by 4 bases and J by 5 bases, with 19 bases between.

In this sample, this clonotype turned up a few times. This chain uses TRBV2 with TRBJ2-3; the D gene is possibly TRBD2 (6 bases). The CDR3 has 14 amino acids. CDR1 is SNHLY and CDR2 is FYNNEI in the germline V gene. Trimming shortened V by 5 bases and J by 2 bases, and 11 bases separated the two germline ends. The DNA of the CDR3 is TGTGCCAGCAGTCCAGAGCGGGCCACAGATACGCAGTATTTT. Its translation is CASSPERATDTQYF.

The CDR3: CAGTGANEKLFF. CDR3 DNA sequence: TGTGCCGGGACAGGGGCGAATGAAAAACTGTTTTTT. V gene TRBV7-9 combines with J gene TRBJ1-4; 10 bases are shared with TRBD1. With V trimmed by 11 bases and J by 5 bases, 2 bases remained unmatched. Germline CDR1 and CDR2: SEHNR and FQNEAQ (reference sequence). The CDR3 totals 12 residues.

This clonotype occurred many times. The J gene is TRBJ1-3, the V gene TRBV28; 8 bases match TRBD1. Per the germline V gene, CDR1 is MDHEN and CDR2 is SYDVKM. Trimming took 6 bases from V and 0 from J; bases not matched to a gene: 10. This CDR3 contains 17 residues. The CDR3 loop reads CASRTGETDRSGNTIYF. The CDR3 bases are TGTGCCAGCAGGACAGGGGAAACCGACCGCTCTGGAAACACCATATATTTT.

This clonotype showed up just a few times. The chain has TRBV12-3 or TRBV12-4 and TRBJ1-5; TRBD1 might be the D (5 bases). V was trimmed by 8 bases and J by 3 bases, leaving 11 bases between them. The CDR3 covers 13 residues. In nucleotides, the CDR3 is TGTGCCAGCGGGGGATCGTCCAATCAGCCCCAGCATTTT. This translates into CASGGSSNQPQHF.

This clonotype was recorded a few times. The V and J genes are TRBV15 and TRBJ2-5; D not certain. Trimming took off 1 base at V and 2 bases at J, with 5 bases between the two ends. Germline V lookup: CDR1 LNHNV, CDR2 YYDKDF (reference sequence). The CDR3 runs to 13 residues. This CDR3 is CATSRGTQETQYF. CDR3 coding DNA: TGTGCCACCAGCAGAGGGACGCAAGAGACCCAGTACTTC.

This clonotype has ten or more counts. The rearrangement uses TRBV18 and TRBJ2-5; unclear D gene. Per the germline V gene, CDR1 is KGHSH and CDR2 is LQKENI. This CDR3 region has 12 residues. Trimming left V 2 bases short and J 0 bases short, with 1 base between. The CDR3 DNA reads TGTGCCAGCTCACCATACCAAGAGACCCAGTACTTC. It translates to CASSPYQETQYF.

This rearrangement joins TRBV4-1 to TRBJ1-4; D is perhaps TRBD1 (6 bases). The CDR3 consists of 15 residues. V was pared by 7 bases and J by 2 bases, with 14 bases between. The germline V gene encodes CDR1 MGHRA and CDR2 YSYEKL. DNA for the CDR3: TGCGCCAGCAAGATAACAGGGCAGACTAATGAAAAACTGTTTTTT. It yields the protein CASKITGQTNEKLFF.

This clonotype was recorded a few times. The rearrangement joins TRBV5-6 to TRBJ2-2, with D possibly matching TRBD2 (7 bases). The germline V gene has CDR1 SGHDT and CDR2 YYEEEE. V was pared by 4 bases and J by 8 bases, with 18 bases between. The CDR3 extends over 15 amino acids. The CDR3: CASSPGLGGRGELFF. CDR3 bases: TGTGCCAGCAGCCCCGGCCTCGGGGGGCGTGGGGAGCTGTTTTTT.

This clonotype was seen ten or more times. The chain carries TRBV28 and TRBJ2-3, with 11 bases lining up with TRBD2. The V gene's germline CDR1 is MDHEN and CDR2 SYDVKM. The CDR3 runs to 18 residues. J was trimmed by 0 bases and V by 5 bases; bases with no gene match: 10. As DNA, the CDR3 is TGTGCCAGCAGTGAAATCGGACTAGCGGGCGCTAGCACAGATACGCAGTATTTT. This sequence encodes CASSEIGLAGASTDTQYF.

V usage is TRBV27 and J usage is TRBJ1-2; D not certain. CDR1 is MNHEY and CDR2 is SMNVEV in the germline V gene (reference sequence). The ends were cut back, 2 bases at V and 8 bases at J, with 12 bases in the middle. This CDR3 is built from 13 residues. The CDR3 region is CASSLEYTGGYTF. The CDR3 nucleotides are TGTGCCAGCAGTTTAGAATACACCGGGGGCTACACCTTC.

This clonotype was observed a few times. This chain links TRBV19 with TRBJ2-5; D not certain. This CDR3 spans 13 amino acids. Trimming stripped 5 bases from V and 0 bases from J, with 7 bases between. Germline-derived CDR1 and CDR2 are LNHDA and SQIVND (reference sequence). The CDR3 loop reads CASSRWDQETQYF. CDR3 nucleotide sequence: TGTGCCAGTAGTCGGTGGGACCAAGAGACCCAGTACTTC.

The chain couples TRBV7-2 to TRBJ1-2; TRBD1 agrees at 9 bases. The germline V gene has CDR1 SGHTA and CDR2 FQGNSA. V trimming: 9 bases; J trimming: 6 bases; junction bases outside the gene matches: 5. The CDR3 totals 12 residues. CDR3 sequence: CARSGTGNGYTF. In DNA, the CDR3 is TGTGCCAGGAGTGGGACAGGGAATGGCTACACCTTC.

The CDR3 region has the DNA TGTGCCAGCAAATACCCAGAGACGGAGACCCAGTACTTC. Its translation is CASKYPETETQYF. The rearrangement links TRBV6-1 to TRBJ2-5; unclear D gene. The CDR3 runs to 13 residues. Germline V CDR1 and CDR2: MNHNS, SASEGT. V lost 7 bases, J lost 5 bases, and 14 bases lay in between.

At least ten counts were recorded for this clonotype. The chain recombines TRBV7-2 with TRBJ2-1, with D hard to call. The CDR3 totals 14 residues. The V gene lost 5 bases and the J gene lost 5 bases, with 13 bases spanning the gap. From germline, CDR1 is SGHTA and CDR2 FQGNSA. The CDR3 sequence is CASSQSPRDNEQFF. The CDR3 nucleotides are TGTGCCAGCAGCCAAAGCCCCCGGGACAATGAGCAGTTCTTC. The full variable domain, completed using reference TRBV7-2 and TRBJ2-1, is GAGVSQSPSNKVTEKGKDVELRCDPISGHTALYWYRQSLGQGLEFLIYFQGNSAPDKSGLPSDRFSAERTGGSVSTLTIQRTQQEDSAVYLCASSQSPRDNEQFFGPGTRLTVL.

This clonotype was detected a few times. The chain uses TRBV5-1 and TRBJ2-3; the D gene could be TRBD1 or TRBD2 (5 bases each). Germline loops: CDR1 SGHRS, CDR2 YFSETQ. The CDR3 loop spans 13 amino acids. V gave up 4 bases and J gave up 4 bases, with 10 bases separating them. This CDR3 is CASSRDPADTQYF. In DNA, the CDR3 is TGCGCCAGCAGCCGGGACCCGGCAGATACGCAGTATTTT.

The chain has TRBV28 and TRBJ1-5; 7 bases line up with TRBD1. V lost 4 bases, J lost 7 bases, and 4 bases stayed unmatched. Per the germline V gene, CDR1 is MDHEN and CDR2 is SYDVKM. The CDR3 has 13 amino acids. CDR3 region: CASSWTGNQPQHF. The DNA of the CDR3 is TGTGCCAGCAGTTGGACAGGTAACCAGCCCCAGCATTTT.

The table lists this clonotype with a few counts. The V and J genes are TRBV5-1 and TRBJ1-4; possible D gene TRBD1, 6 bases. The ends were cut back, 4 bases at V and 0 bases at J, with 10 bases in the middle. This CDR3 comprises 15 residues. From germline, CDR1 is SGHRS and CDR2 YFSETQ. The CDR3 DNA sequence: TGCGCCAGCAGCCCGGGGGCCGCAACTAATGAAAAACTGTTTTTT. It is translated as CASSPGAATNEKLFF.

This clonotype was seen ten or more times. The genes are TRBV20-1 and TRBJ2-3, with 8 bases fitting TRBD1. This CDR3 is 14 amino acids long. V lost 2 bases to trimming and J lost 5 bases; unmatched junction nucleotides: 6. Germline V CDR1 and CDR2: DFQATT, SNEGSKA (reference sequence). This chain's CDR3 is CSARIQGVLDTQYF. In DNA, the CDR3 is TGCAGTGCTAGAATACAGGGGGTTTTAGATACGCAGTATTTT.

This clonotype was detected many times. The chain is built from TRBV18 and TRBJ2-3; D might be TRBD1 (6 bases). This CDR3 has 16 residues. V lost 6 bases and J 3 bases, leaving 19 bases between the germline ends. Germline lookup yields CDR1 KGHSH and CDR2 LQKENI. The CDR3 nucleotides read TGTGCCAGCTCGTCAGGACAGTACTCGGGTACAGATACGCAGTATTTT. Translation gives CASSSGQYSGTDTQYF.

V is TRBV20-1 and J is TRBJ2-1, with a weak D call TRBD2 (5 bases). Germline-derived CDR1 and CDR2 are DFQATT and SNEGSKA (reference sequence). Trimming shortened V by 0 bases and J by 0 bases, and 15 bases separated the two germline ends. The CDR3 length is 17 residues. CDR3 nucleotides: TGCAGTGCTAGAGATGCAAGCGGTTTGAGCTCCTACAATGAGCAGTTCTTC. This translates into CSARDASGLSSYNEQFF.

This clonotype was found many times. This chain connects TRBV12-3 or TRBV12-4 to TRBJ2-1, with D unclear. V dropped 3 bases and J dropped 5 bases, with 11 bases sitting between them. The length of the CDR3 is 14 residues. Here the CDR3 DNA reads TGTGCCAGCAGTTTCGTCGGCAGCCACAATGAGCAGTTCTTC. This codes for CASSFVGSHNEQFF.

The V gene is TRBV6-1, the J gene TRBJ2-5; possibly TRBD1 or TRBD2 for D (6 bases each). V was cut by 0 bases and J by 3 bases, with 11 bases left in between. Germline CDR1 reads MNHNS; CDR2 reads SASEGT. The CDR3 runs 15 residues. This CDR3 reads CASSEAGAGKETQYF. The CDR3 DNA is TGTGCCAGCAGTGAAGCGGGGGCGGGAAAAGAGACCCAGTACTTC.

Ten or more counts support this clonotype. The V gene is TRBV6-1, the J gene TRBJ2-7; 8 nucleotides align to TRBD1. The ends lost 6 bases at V and 4 bases at J; junction bases unmatched: 14. Germline V gene lookup returns CDR1 MNHNS and CDR2 SASEGT. The CDR3 totals 16 residues. CDR3 nucleotides: TGTGCCAGCAGGGACACCTCAGGGGGCTACGTTTACGAGCAGTACTTC. It is translated as CASRDTSGGYVYEQYF.

The V and J genes are TRBV24-1 and TRBJ2-4, with 10 bases that match TRBD1. Looked up from germline, CDR1 is KGHDR and CDR2 is SFDVKD. V gave up 1 base and J gave up 7 bases; unmatched junction bases: 6. This CDR3 region has 16 residues. The CDR3 is CATSDFPGTGENIQYF. The DNA for the CDR3 is TGTGCCACCAGTGATTTCCCCGGGACAGGGGAGAACATTCAGTACTTC.

This chain joins TRBV19 and TRBJ1-1; 9 bases are a match to TRBD1. The CDR3 sequence is 17 residues long. The germline V gene has CDR1 LNHDA and CDR2 SQIVND (reference sequence). V was pared by 5 bases and J by 1 base, with 11 bases of the junction left unmatched. As DNA, the CDR3 is TGTGCCAGTAGTCAAACAGGGGGCGCGGGTGGGAACACTGAAGCTTTCTTT. It codes for CASSQTGGAGGNTEAFF.